One and the same sample provided the 14 T cell receptor beta chains below, sequenced in a study of graft-versus-host responses after intestinal transplantation. The data were produced by immunoSEQ multiplex PCR, yet TCRdb's version contains in-frame clones alone and is incomplete. The table shows over 100,000 clones, with 85% to 95% occurring only once. These receptors' antigens are unknown. The material was unstimulated CD8+ T cells sorted from spleen or lymph node cells, obtained before transplant. Source of these receptors: a human donor who was the organ donor for an intestinal transplant.

The gene calls are TRBV29-1 and TRBJ2-1, with D hard to call. V lost 7 bases and J lost 8, with 15 bases in between. The CDR3 is 12 amino acids. The germline CDR1 and CDR2 sequences are SQVTM and ANQGSEA. CDR3 nucleotide sequence: TGCAGCGCTCCCCGGCCGGGCCATGAGCAGTTCTTC. Protein: CSAPRPGHEQFF.

The V and J genes are TRBV6-6 and TRBJ1-1; D gene uncertain. CDR3 size: 15 residues. V lost 2 bases to trimming and J lost 7 bases, with 17 bases between them. Germline V gene data show CDR1 as MNHNY and CDR2 as SVGAGI (reference sequence). CDR3 in amino acids: CASSYLRRTSHEAFF. In DNA, the CDR3 is TGTGCCAGCAGTTACCTTCGACGGACCAGCCATGAAGCTTTCTTT.

In regard to this clone: This same CDR3 is encoded by further DNA sequences in the sample. The rearrangement joins TRBV6-6 to TRBJ1-2, with 7 bases aligning to TRBD1. J was trimmed by 4 bases and V by 0 bases; bases with no gene match: 2. CDR3 length: 14 residues. CDR1 and CDR2 from the germline V gene are MNHNY and SVGAGI (reference sequence). As DNA, the CDR3 is TGTGCCAGCAGTTACTCCCCAGGGGGCTATGGCTACACCTTC. Translated, it gives CASSYSPGGYGYTF.

V gene TRBV23-1 combines with J gene TRBJ2-7; 10 positions match TRBD1. TRBV23-1 is recorded as an ORF, its role being uncertain. The CDR3 covers 16 residues. J was trimmed by 5 bases and V by 0 bases; bases with no gene match: 7. CDR3 coding DNA: TGCGCCAGCAGTCAATCAGTCGGACAGGGGGATGACGAGCAGTACTTC. Protein product: CASSQSVGQGDDEQYF.

This chain uses TRBV27 with TRBJ2-3; possible D gene TRBD2, 6 bases. CDR1 and CDR2 from the germline V gene are MNHEY and SMNVEV (reference sequence). Trimming removed 7 bases at V and 1 base at J, with 24 bases between. This CDR3 spans 18 amino acids. Here the CDR3 reads CASIKGELARLGTDTQYF. The CDR3 bases are TGTGCCAGCATAAAGGGCGAGCTAGCGAGACTAGGCACAGATACGCAGTATTTT.

The gene calls are TRBV19 and TRBJ2-6; D not resolved. The CDR3 totals 14 residues. The germline V gene has CDR1 LNHDA and CDR2 SQIVND (reference sequence). The V gene lost 7 bases and the J gene lost 0 bases, with 7 bases spanning the gap. This chain's CDR3 is CASNPGSGANVLTF. DNA of the CDR3: TGTGCCAGTAATCCGGGCTCTGGGGCCAACGTCCTGACTTTC.

This chain links TRBV2 with TRBJ2-5; perhaps TRBD1 as D (6 bases). CDR1 is SNHLY, CDR2 FYNNEI, per germline. V lost 6 bases, J lost 5 bases, and 22 bases lay in between. The CDR3 loop spans 16 amino acids. The CDR3 nucleotides are TGTGCCAGCAGCCCTCCGACAGGAAGGGGTACGGAGACCCAGTACTTC. It translates to CASSPPTGRGTETQYF.

The genes are TRBV29-1 and TRBJ1-2, with D maybe TRBD1 (5 bases). This CDR3 has 11 amino acids. Deletions cut 7 bases from V and 4 bases from J, with 10 bases between. Germline-derived CDR1 and CDR2 are SQVTM and ANQGSEA. The CDR3 reads CSARVSYGYTF. The CDR3 nucleotides are TGCAGCGCCAGGGTATCCTATGGCTACACCTTC.

The V and J genes are TRBV6-5 and TRBJ1-3; D remains ambiguous. Germline CDR1 is MNHEY and CDR2 is SVGAGI. This CDR3 has 13 amino acids. Between the trimmed V and J ends, which lost 5 bases and 3 bases, there was a span of 8 bases. In nucleotides, the CDR3 is TGTGCCAGCAGTGATGGCAGTGGAAACACCATATATTTT. Protein: CASSDGSGNTIYF.

This clone was seen a single time. V and J are TRBV5-1 and TRBJ2-2, with D uncertain. CDR1 is SGHRS, CDR2 YFSETQ, per germline. Trimming took 0 bases from V and 2 from J, leaving 5 bases between them. The CDR3 sequence is 14 residues long. As DNA, the CDR3 is TGCGCCAGCAGCTTGGACAGAAACACCGGGGAGCTGTTTTTT. This gives the protein CASSLDRNTGELFF.

The chain couples TRBV5-4 to TRBJ2-2; D unresolved. CDR3 length equals 14 residues. Germline CDR1 and CDR2: SGHNT and YYREEE (reference sequence). V lost 0 bases to trimming and J lost 1 base, with 4 bases between them. The CDR3 nucleotides are TGTGCCAGCAGCTTGGGAGGGAACACCGGGGAGCTGTTTTTT. It is translated as CASSLGGNTGELFF.

The gene calls are TRBV27 and TRBJ1-4; 9 bases are a match to TRBD1. This CDR3 is 15 amino acids long. After removal of 6 bases from V and 0 bases from J, the junction contained 2 bases not matched to a gene. The germline gives CDR1 MNHEY, CDR2 SMNVEV (reference sequence). The DNA for the CDR3 is TGTGCCAGCAGGGGACAGGGCACAACTAATGAAAAACTGTTTTTT. This gives the protein CASRGQGTTNEKLFF.

The V call is TRBV7-8, the J call TRBJ1-1; D unclear. The CDR3 runs to 13 residues. Between the trimmed V and J ends, which lost 3 bases and 4 bases, there was a span of 9 bases. Germline V gene lookup returns CDR1 SGHVS and CDR2 FQNEAQ. The CDR3 reads CASSFVSVTEAFF. The DNA for the CDR3 is TGTGCCAGCAGCTTTGTTTCTGTCACTGAAGCTTTCTTT.

In this sample, this clone turned up once. The genes are TRBV23-1 and TRBJ1-4, with D possibly TRBD1 on 5 matching bases. TRBV23-1 is placed among ORFs of uncertain function. With 0 bases removed from V and 4 bases from J, the gap between germline ends came to 9 bases. The CDR3 sequence is 15 residues long. The CDR3 sequence is CASSQSQGVNEKLFF. Here the CDR3 DNA reads TGCGCCAGCAGTCAATCCCAGGGTGTTAATGAAAAACTGTTTTTT.